The clone carrying this T cell receptor beta chain was counted at least ten times. As yet, its antigen is unknown. The sample is drawn from a study of identical twins. Whole-study findings and limits: Models predicted too little out-of-frame TCR alpha sharing in monozygotic twins.

Germline V gene sequence: CDR1 MNHEY, CDR2 SVGEGT. Deletions cut 5 bases from V and 2 bases from J, with 7 bases between. The CDR3 is 13 residues long. Carrying unique molecular identifiers, the cDNA also gained a universal primer site through template switching. TCRdb reanalysed the 5' RACE reads using MiXCR and keeps one entry per CDR3 protein. The sample has hundreds of thousands of distinct CDR3 sequences, around 6% seen once. The chain joins TRBV6-2 or TRBV6-3 to TRBJ1-5; no definite D call. This clonotype was sampled from a man between 18 and 35 years old in good health. Sequencing was done on a sample of naive T cells sorted from blood. CDR3 region: CASSPVGNQPQHF. The CDR3 nucleotides are TGTGCCAGCAGTCCGGTTGGCAATCAGCCCCAGCATTTT.